Listed here are 15 T cell receptor beta chains from one sample, sequenced in a study of cytomegalovirus exposure and HLA in healthy donors. The PCR was carried out with 60 Vbeta primers and 13 Jbeta primers. The method was immunoSEQ multiplex PCR; TCRdb's version includes in-frame clones alone and lacks a portion of them. Of roughly 120,000 clones in the sample, around 77% were seen once. The source material was PBMCs. Receptors were obtained from a man aged 50 to 60 in good health and CMV-seropositive.

In this sample, this clone turned up once. This chain links TRBV4-1 with TRBJ1-1; 9 positions match TRBD1. Germline V lookup: CDR1 MGHRA, CDR2 YSYEKL. V lost 4 bases, J lost 5 bases, and 20 bases stayed unmatched. There are 19 residues in the CDR3. The CDR3 DNA reads as TGCGCCAGCAGCCCGCATGGGACAGGGTATTCGGTTTGGAAAACTGAAGCTTTCTTT. Its translation: CASSPHGTGYSVWKTEAFF.

Note on this clone: One end of the junction does not line up with germline, which may come from a read error. The rearrangement uses TRBV5-1 and TRBJ2-7; 9 bases are shared with TRBD1. Germline CDR1 is SGHRS and CDR2 is YFSETQ. This CDR3 comprises 15 residues. The CDR3 region is CASTLLGQGPYEQYF. CDR3 coding DNA: TGCGCCAGCACCTTGTTGGGACAGGGTCCGTACGAGCAGTACTTC.

This clone was observed a handful of times. The CDR3 DNA reads TGCGCCAGCAGCCAAGGGGGGGTCACTGAAGCTTTCTTT. Residues: CASSQGGVTEAFF. This chain links TRBV4-3 with TRBJ1-1, with D possibly being TRBD1 (5 bases). The germline V and J ends were trimmed by 1 base and 4 bases, with 7 bases remaining between them. Germline CDR1 is LGHNA and CDR2 is YSLEER. The length of the CDR3 is 13 residues.

This rearrangement joins TRBV19 to TRBJ1-5; perhaps TRBD1 as D (6 bases). Trimming pared 2 bases from V and 2 bases from J, leaving 13 bases between. The CDR3 contains 16 residues. Germline V CDR1 and CDR2: LNHDA, SQIVND (reference sequence). CDR3 region: CASSITGLLGNQPQHF. The CDR3 nucleotides are TGTGCCAGTAGTATAACAGGGCTTTTGGGCAATCAGCCCCAGCATTTT.

The V gene is TRBV5-1, the J gene TRBJ1-4, with D maybe TRBD1 (5 bases). Germline CDR1 is SGHRS and CDR2 is YFSETQ. V was shortened by 4 bases and J by 7 bases, with 17 bases between the two germline ends. CDR3 length: 15 residues. CDR3 loop: CASSLSGGGGEKLFF. The CDR3 region has the DNA TGCGCCAGCAGCCTGAGCGGGGGAGGTGGTGAAAAACTGTTTTTT.

This clone appeared a few times. V and J are TRBV28 and TRBJ2-5; 9 bases agree with TRBD1. There are 13 residues in the CDR3. Per the germline V gene, CDR1 is MDHEN and CDR2 is SYDVKM. The J segment lost 6 bases and the V segment lost 5 bases, leaving 4 bases of the junction unmatched. The CDR3, as DNA: TGTGCCAGCAGTCCACAGGGGGCCCAGACCCAGTACTTC. Its translation is CASSPQGAQTQYF.

The chain couples TRBV5-6 to TRBJ1-3; tentative D call: TRBD1 (6 bases). The ends were cut back, 4 bases at V and 3 bases at J, with 14 bases in the middle. There are 15 residues in the CDR3. The V gene's germline CDR1 is SGHDT and CDR2 YYEEEE. This CDR3 reads CASSRGGENGNTIYF. CDR3 nucleotides: TGTGCCAGCAGCAGGGGGGGGGAAAATGGAAACACCATATATTTT.

The chain combines TRBV29-1 with TRBJ2-7; D possibly corresponds to TRBD1 (6 bases). Germline loops: CDR1 SQVTM, CDR2 ANQGSEA. V dropped 2 bases and J dropped 5 bases, with 10 bases sitting between them. The CDR3 runs 12 residues. This CDR3 reads CSVESQGNEQYF. In nucleotides, the CDR3 is TGCAGCGTTGAATCCCAGGGGAACGAGCAGTACTTC.

The chain recombines TRBV6-5 with TRBJ2-7; 7 bases line up with TRBD1. This CDR3 has 15 amino acids. The V gene's germline CDR1 is MNHEY and CDR2 SVGAGI. Unmatched junction bases numbered 7, after V lost 2 bases and J lost 3 bases. The CDR3, as DNA: TGTGCCAGCAGTTACACGACAGGGCGAAACTACGAGCAGTACTTC. Its translation: CASSYTTGRNYEQYF.

V is TRBV7-6 and J is TRBJ1-2, with D maybe TRBD1 (6 bases). The germline CDR1 and CDR2 sequences are SGHVS and FNYEAQ. Trimming took 1 base from V and 5 from J, leaving 8 bases between them. This CDR3 region has 13 residues. As DNA, the CDR3 is TGTGCCAGCAGCTTAGAGGACAGATATGGCTACACCTTC. This sequence encodes CASSLEDRYGYTF.

The chain uses TRBV5-1 and TRBJ2-1; a weak D match, TRBD1 (6 bases). Trimming shortened V by 5 bases and J by 5 bases, and 17 bases separated the two germline ends. The CDR3 extends over 15 amino acids. The germline gives CDR1 SGHRS, CDR2 YFSETQ. The CDR3 reads CASRKVGGTHNEQFF. The DNA of the CDR3 is TGCGCCAGCAGAAAAGTAGGGGGTACCCACAATGAGCAGTTCTTC.

This clone was counted between two and nine times. The chain links TRBV28 to TRBJ2-1; tentatively, D is TRBD2 (5 bases). V was pared by 7 bases and J by 4 bases, with 17 bases between. The CDR3 runs 15 residues. The germline V gene encodes CDR1 MDHEN and CDR2 SYDVKM. CDR3 in DNA: TGTGCCAGCACCCCATTCGGGGAACCTTACAATGAGCAGTTCTTC. This encodes CASTPFGEPYNEQFF.

V is TRBV18 and J is TRBJ2-1; 8 bases fit TRBD1. Trimming cost V 3 bases and J 1 base; bases outside gene matches: 5. The CDR3 extends over 16 amino acids. Germline CDR1 KGHSH, CDR2 LQKENI. The DNA for the CDR3 is TGTGCCAGCTCACCCTTTGGACAGGGTTCCTACAATGAGCAGTTCTTC. Its protein is CASSPFGQGSYNEQFF.

The genes are TRBV5-4 and TRBJ2-3, with a weak D call TRBD2 (6 bases). The germline V gene has CDR1 SGHNT and CDR2 YYREEE (reference sequence). This CDR3 contains 16 residues. Trimming took off 2 bases at V and 0 bases at J, with 13 bases between the two ends. The CDR3, as DNA: TGTGCCAGCAGCTTAGAGCGGGCTACTAGCACAGATACGCAGTATTTT. Amino acids: CASSLERATSTDTQYF.

The chain uses TRBV10-2 and TRBJ2-3; 9 bases line up with TRBD1. The junction had 8 bases not matched to a gene; V was cut back by 7 bases and J by 3 bases. The CDR3 extends over 15 amino acids. Germline loops: CDR1 WSHSY, CDR2 SAAADI. CDR3 nucleotide sequence: TGCGCCAGCACACGGACAGGGGAGGCGACAGATACGCAGTATTTT. As protein: CASTRTGEATDTQYF.